The TCR beta chain under discussion was sequenced for a study of response to subunit inactivated influenza vaccine. The study, taken as a whole, reports: Few additional T cells are recruited per seasonal influenza vaccination, authors suggested.

About this clonotype itself: The target antigen is unknown.

CDR3 size: 15 residues. Germline V gives CDR1 SGHTA, CDR2 FQGNSA. V was cut by 1 base and J by 3 bases, with 10 bases left in between. TCRdb ran MiXCR on the RT-PCR reads and lists one entry per CDR3 protein. Of hundreds of thousands of distinct CDR3 sequences in the sample, about 15% were seen once. The rearrangement links TRBV7-2 to TRBJ2-1; D might be TRBD1 (5 bases). This TCR came from a man aged 45-65 years who received an inactivated influenza vaccine. This material consisted of PBMCs from blood, taken approximately 15 days before vaccination. In DNA, the CDR3 is TGTGCCAGCAGCTTAGTACAGGCCCTCTACAATGAGCAGTTCTTC. It specifies CASSLVQALYNEQFF.